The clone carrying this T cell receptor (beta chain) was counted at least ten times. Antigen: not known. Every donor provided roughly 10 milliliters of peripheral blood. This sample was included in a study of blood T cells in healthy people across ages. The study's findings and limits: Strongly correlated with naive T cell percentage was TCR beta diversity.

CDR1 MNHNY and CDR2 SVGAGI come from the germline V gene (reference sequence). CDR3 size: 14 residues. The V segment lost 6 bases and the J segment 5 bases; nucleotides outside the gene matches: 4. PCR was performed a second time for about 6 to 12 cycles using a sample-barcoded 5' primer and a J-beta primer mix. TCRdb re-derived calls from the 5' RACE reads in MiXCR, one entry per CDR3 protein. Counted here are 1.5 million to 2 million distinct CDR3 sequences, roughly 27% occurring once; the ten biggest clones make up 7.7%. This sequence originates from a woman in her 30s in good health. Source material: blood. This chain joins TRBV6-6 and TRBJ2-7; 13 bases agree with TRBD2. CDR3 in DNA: TGTGCCAGCAGCAAAACTAGCGGGAGGGACGAGCAGTACTTC. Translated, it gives CASSKTSGRDEQYF.